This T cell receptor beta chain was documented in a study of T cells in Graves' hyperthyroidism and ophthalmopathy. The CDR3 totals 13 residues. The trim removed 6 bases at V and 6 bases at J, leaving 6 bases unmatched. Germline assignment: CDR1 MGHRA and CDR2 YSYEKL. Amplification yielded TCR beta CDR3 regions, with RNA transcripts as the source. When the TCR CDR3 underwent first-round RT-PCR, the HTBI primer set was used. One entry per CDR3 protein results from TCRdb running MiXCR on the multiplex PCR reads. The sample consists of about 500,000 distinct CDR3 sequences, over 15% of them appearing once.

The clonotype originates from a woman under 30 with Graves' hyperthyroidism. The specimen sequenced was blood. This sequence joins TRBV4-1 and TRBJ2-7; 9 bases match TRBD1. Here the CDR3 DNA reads TGCGCCAGCAGTCCCGGGACAGGGCGCGAGCAGTACTTC. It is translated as CASSPGTGREQYF.